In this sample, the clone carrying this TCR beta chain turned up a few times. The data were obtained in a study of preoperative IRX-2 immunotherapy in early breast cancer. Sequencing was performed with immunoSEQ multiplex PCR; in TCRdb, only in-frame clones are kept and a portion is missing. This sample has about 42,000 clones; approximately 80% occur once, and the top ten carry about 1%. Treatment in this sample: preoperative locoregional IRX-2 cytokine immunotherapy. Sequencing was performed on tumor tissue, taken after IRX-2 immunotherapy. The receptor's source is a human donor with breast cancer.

The CDR3: CASSPKGPDTQYF. Written as DNA, the CDR3 is TGTGCCAGCAGTCCCAAGGGGCCAGATACGCAGTATTTT. The chain joins TRBV7-2 to TRBJ2-3, with a possible D match to TRBD1 (5 bases). The CDR3 is made up of 13 amino acids. Germline CDR1 and CDR2: SGHTA and FQGNSA. The V end was cut by 6 bases, the J end by 4 bases, with 11 bases between.